Reported below is one T cell receptor beta chain. Its antigen remains unidentified. These data belong to a study of cytomegalovirus exposure and HLA in healthy donors. Overall study results and limits: Specificity for CMV antigens was confirmed in vitro for three of the CMV-associated chains. The study designated some 180 TCR beta chains cytomegalovirus-associated.

PCR was performed using 60 Vbeta and 13 Jbeta primers. Generated by immunoSEQ multiplex PCR, the TCRdb table keeps only in-frame clones and is missing some. The table lists about 140,000 clones, 76% of them singletons. The CDR3 consists of 14 residues. Germline V gives CDR1 WNHNN, CDR2 SYGVQD (reference sequence). V lost 0 bases to trimming and J lost 0 bases, with 6 bases between them. This clonotype was sampled from a young man in good health and CMV-seronegative. This chain links TRBV10-1 with TRBJ2-7; D call uncertain. Sequencing used PBMCs. The CDR3 nucleotides read TGCGCCAGCAGTGAGTCCGGTCGCTCCTACGAGCAGTACTTC. This gives the protein CASSESGRSYEQYF.